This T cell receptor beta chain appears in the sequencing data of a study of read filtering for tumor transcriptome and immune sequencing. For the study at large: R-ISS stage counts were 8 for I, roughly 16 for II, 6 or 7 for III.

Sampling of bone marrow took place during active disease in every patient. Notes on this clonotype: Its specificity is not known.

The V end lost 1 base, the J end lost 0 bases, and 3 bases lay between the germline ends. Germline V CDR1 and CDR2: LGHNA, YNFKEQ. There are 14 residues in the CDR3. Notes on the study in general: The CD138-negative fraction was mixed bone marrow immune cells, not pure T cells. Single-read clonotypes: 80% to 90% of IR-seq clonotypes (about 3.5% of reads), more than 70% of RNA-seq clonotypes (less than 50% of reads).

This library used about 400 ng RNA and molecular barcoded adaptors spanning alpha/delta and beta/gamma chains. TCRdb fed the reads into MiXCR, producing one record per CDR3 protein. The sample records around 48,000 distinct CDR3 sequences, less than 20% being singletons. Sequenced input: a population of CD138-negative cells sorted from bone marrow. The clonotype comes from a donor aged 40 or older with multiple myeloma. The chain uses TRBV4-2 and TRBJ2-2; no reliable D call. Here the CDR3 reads CASSQASNTGELFF. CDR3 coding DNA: TGTGCCAGCAGCCAAGCTTCGAACACCGGGGAGCTGTTTTTT.